These 12 T cell receptor beta chains were sequenced from one sample in a study of T cell repertoires in aging, cancer and after chemotherapy (dated by TCRdb to the late 2010s). Instead of sorted cells or RNA, genomic DNA extracted from peripheral blood served as the source for amplifying TCR beta rearrangements. The sequencer was an Illumina MiSeq. Rearranged TRB sequences spanning V, D and J segments were amplified in a multiplex touch-down PCR with a mixed TRB-A/B primer pool. The public sequencing data were trimmed at Q25 with fastp and processed into clonotypes with MiXCR by TCRdb, which kept only in-frame beta chains. Merged by CDR3 protein, the rows form single entries marked with the most common genes and DNA. The sample has approximately 11,000 distinct CDR3 sequences on record, about 40% of them singletons. The ten largest clones add up to around 1.7% of the sample. What was sequenced was blood. Receptor source: a human donor in good health.

The CDR3 loop reads CASSPSPTSWTNPYEQYV. CDR3 DNA: TGCGCCAGCAGCCCGAGTCCGACATCGTGGACGAACCCCTACGAGCAGTACGTC. The chain has TRBV10-1 and TRBJ2-7; D is unresolved. Between the trimmed V and J ends, which lost 6 bases and 2 bases, there was a span of 26 bases. CDR3 length: 18 residues. Per the germline V gene, CDR1 is WNHNN and CDR2 is SYGVQD (reference sequence).

The rearrangement uses TRBV28 and TRBJ1-2, with a tentative D call TRBD1 (6 bases). Germline values: CDR1 MDHEN, CDR2 SYDVKM. The CDR3 has 13 amino acids. V was shortened by 6 bases and J by 6 bases, with 14 bases between the two germline ends. DNA of the CDR3: TGTGCCAGCAGGAGGGGACAAAACCATGGCTACACCTTC. Translated, it gives CASRRGQNHGYTF.

Only a few counts were recorded for this clonotype. The V call is TRBV20-1, the J call TRBJ2-7; D is perhaps TRBD2 (6 bases). Germline loops: CDR1 DFQATT, CDR2 SNEGSKA (reference sequence). The CDR3 loop spans 13 amino acids. The V end lost 3 bases, the J end lost 6 bases, and 15 bases lay between the germline ends. DNA of the CDR3: TGCAGTGCTAGGAAAACCGGGGGATTCGAGCAGTACTTC. Amino acid sequence: CSARKTGGFEQYF.

V gene TRBV5-1 combines with J gene TRBJ2-5; a weak D match, TRBD2 (6 bases). The V gene lost 4 bases and the J gene lost 2 bases, with 18 bases spanning the gap. CDR1 is SGHRS, CDR2 YFSETQ, per germline. The CDR3 covers 16 residues. The CDR3 protein is CASSKLGRGEQETQYF. The CDR3 nucleotides read TGCGCCAGCAGCAAGCTAGGGCGCGGGGAGCAAGAGACCCAGTACTTC.

CDR3 loop: CASSRTAGGSTDTQYF. The CDR3 coding sequence is TGTGCCAGTAGTAGGACGGCGGGGGGCTCCACAGATACGCAGTATTTT. The chain employs TRBV19 and TRBJ2-3, with 8 bases lining up with TRBD2. The CDR3 spans 16 residues. Per the germline V gene, CDR1 is LNHDA and CDR2 is SQIVND (reference sequence). The J segment lost 2 bases and the V segment lost 4 bases, leaving 8 bases of the junction unmatched.

CDR3 residues: CASSQQGGNYGYTF. The CDR3 DNA follows: TGTGCCAGCAGCCAACAGGGGGGCAACTATGGCTACACCTTC. This chain links TRBV7-9 with TRBJ1-2, with 8 nucleotides matching TRBD1. The V segment lost 5 bases and the J segment 2 bases; nucleotides outside the gene matches: 4. The CDR3 has 14 residues. Looked up from germline, CDR1 is SEHNR and CDR2 is FQNEAQ (reference sequence).

The chain recombines TRBV30 with TRBJ2-5; D is unresolved. Trimming took 2 bases from V and 9 from J, leaving 16 bases between them. The CDR3 consists of 13 residues. CDR1 and CDR2 (germline): GTSNPN, SVGIG (reference sequence). CDR3 in amino acids: CAWSWQEKMAQYF. The DNA for the CDR3 is TGTGCCTGGAGTTGGCAGGAGAAGATGGCCCAGTACTTC.

The chain uses TRBV12-3 or TRBV12-4 and TRBJ2-3; a possible D gene is TRBD1 (6 bases). The CDR3 has 14 residues. The V end lost 7 bases, the J end lost 2 bases, and 13 bases lay between the germline ends. The CDR3 DNA reads as TGTGCCAGCAAAAAGGACAGTAACACAGATACGCAGTATTTT. This sequence encodes CASKKDSNTDTQYF.

This clonotype has just a few counts. The chain joins TRBV29-1 to TRBJ2-5; 8 positions match TRBD2. Trimming removed 3 bases from V and 2 bases from J; junction bases left unmatched: 5. From germline, CDR1 is SQVTM and CDR2 ANQGSEA. The CDR3 loop spans 14 amino acids. CDR3 protein: CSVEWGGGQETQYF. CDR3 sequence (DNA): TGCAGCGTTGAGTGGGGCGGGGGGCAAGAGACCCAGTACTTC.

By its share, this clonotype is medium-sized. The V call is TRBV30, the J call TRBJ1-2; D remains unclear. This CDR3 has 12 amino acids. Germline V gene lookup returns CDR1 GTSNPN and CDR2 SVGIG (reference sequence). V was pared by 2 bases and J by 4 bases, with 8 bases between. Written as DNA, the CDR3 is TGTGCCTGGAGTCCCCAAGGCTATGGCTACACCTTC. The encoded protein is CAWSPQGYGYTF.

The V call is TRBV28, the J call TRBJ1-2; D is possibly TRBD1 (5 bases). V was cut by 6 bases and J by 1 base, with 9 bases left in between. In germline, CDR1 is MDHEN, CDR2 SYDVKM. The CDR3 totals 13 residues. CDR3 in DNA: TGTGCCAGCAGAAAACAGGTTAACTATGGCTACACCTTC. Protein: CASRKQVNYGYTF.

This chain joins TRBV6-1 and TRBJ2-1; tentative D call: TRBD1 (5 bases). Germline CDR1 and CDR2: MNHNS and SASEGT. V dropped 6 bases and J dropped 9 bases, with 27 bases sitting between them. This CDR3 region has 17 residues. In DNA, the CDR3 is TGTGCCAGCAGGACAGAGGCGTTACTCATGGCAGGTAGTGAGCAGTTCTTC. Translation: CASRTEALLMAGSEQFF.